This T cell receptor beta chain was identified during a study of regulatory T cells in long-lasting Graves disease. Comment on this clonotype: Compared with germline, one end of the junction differs, possibly owing to a read error.

Regarding time point: newly diagnosed GD, antithyroid drugs for less than 3 months. RNA extracted from PBMCs served as the sequencing template. Researchers made TCR beta libraries by using iRepertoire HTBI primers and running Arm-PCR on CDR3 regions. Authors' analysis steps: Samples collectively showed around 56 TRBV and roughly 15 TRBJ segments. TCRdb re-called the multiplex PCR reads with MiXCR, one entry per CDR3 protein. V and J calls and clone size were set by TCRdb, not the authors. This table has approximately 480,000 distinct CDR3 sequences, 15% to 20% appearing once. These same records also appear under a second study, on T cells in Graves' hyperthyroidism and ophthalmopathy. That investigation notes: Clinical symptoms, serum thyroxine and TRAb, thyroid ultrasound and orbital computed tomography were used for the diagnoses.

The receptor's source is a man in his forties or fifties with Graves disease. Material: peripheral blood mononuclear cells (PBMCs), obtained at new diagnosis, from a patient treated with antithyroid drugs.

CDR3: CASSLRLVRDQNGYTF. As DNA, the CDR3 is TGTGCCAGCAGCTTAAGGTTGGTCCGGGACCAGAATGGCTACACCTTC. V usage is TRBV5-1 and J usage is TRBJ1-2, with D tentatively TRBD1 (5 bases). CDR3 length: 16 amino acids. The germline CDR1 and CDR2 sequences are SGHRS and YFSETQ.